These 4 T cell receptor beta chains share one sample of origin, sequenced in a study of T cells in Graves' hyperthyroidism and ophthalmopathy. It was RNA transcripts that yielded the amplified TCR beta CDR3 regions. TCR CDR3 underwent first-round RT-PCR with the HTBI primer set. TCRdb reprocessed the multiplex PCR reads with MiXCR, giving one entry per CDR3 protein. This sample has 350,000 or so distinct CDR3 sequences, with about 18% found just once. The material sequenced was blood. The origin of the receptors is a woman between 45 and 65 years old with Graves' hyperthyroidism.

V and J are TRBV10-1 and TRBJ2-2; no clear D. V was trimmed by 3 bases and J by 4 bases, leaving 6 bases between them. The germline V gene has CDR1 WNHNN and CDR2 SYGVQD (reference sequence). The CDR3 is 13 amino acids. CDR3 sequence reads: CASSDGLTGELFF. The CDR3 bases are TGCGCCAGCAGTGATGGCCTCACCGGGGAGCTGTTTTTT.

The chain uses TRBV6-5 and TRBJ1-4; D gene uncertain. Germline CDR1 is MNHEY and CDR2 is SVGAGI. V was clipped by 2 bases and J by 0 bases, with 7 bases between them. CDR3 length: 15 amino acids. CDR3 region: CASSYPGSTNEKLFF. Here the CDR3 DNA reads TGTGCCAGCAGTTACCCGGGGTCAACTAATGAAAAACTGTTTTTT.

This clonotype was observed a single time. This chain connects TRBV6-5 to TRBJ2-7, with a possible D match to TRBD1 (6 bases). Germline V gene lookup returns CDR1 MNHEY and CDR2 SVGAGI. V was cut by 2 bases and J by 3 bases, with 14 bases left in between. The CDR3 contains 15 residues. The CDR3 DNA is TGTGCCAGCAGTTACCCGGGACACTCGGGCTACGAGCAGTACTTC. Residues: CASSYPGHSGYEQYF.

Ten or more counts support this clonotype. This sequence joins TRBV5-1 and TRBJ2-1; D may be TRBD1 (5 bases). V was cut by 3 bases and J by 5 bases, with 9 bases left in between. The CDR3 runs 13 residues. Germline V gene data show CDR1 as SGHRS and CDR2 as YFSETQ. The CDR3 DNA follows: TGCGCCAGCAGCTGGGGCCTTCACAATGAGCAGTTCTTC. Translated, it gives CASSWGLHNEQFF.